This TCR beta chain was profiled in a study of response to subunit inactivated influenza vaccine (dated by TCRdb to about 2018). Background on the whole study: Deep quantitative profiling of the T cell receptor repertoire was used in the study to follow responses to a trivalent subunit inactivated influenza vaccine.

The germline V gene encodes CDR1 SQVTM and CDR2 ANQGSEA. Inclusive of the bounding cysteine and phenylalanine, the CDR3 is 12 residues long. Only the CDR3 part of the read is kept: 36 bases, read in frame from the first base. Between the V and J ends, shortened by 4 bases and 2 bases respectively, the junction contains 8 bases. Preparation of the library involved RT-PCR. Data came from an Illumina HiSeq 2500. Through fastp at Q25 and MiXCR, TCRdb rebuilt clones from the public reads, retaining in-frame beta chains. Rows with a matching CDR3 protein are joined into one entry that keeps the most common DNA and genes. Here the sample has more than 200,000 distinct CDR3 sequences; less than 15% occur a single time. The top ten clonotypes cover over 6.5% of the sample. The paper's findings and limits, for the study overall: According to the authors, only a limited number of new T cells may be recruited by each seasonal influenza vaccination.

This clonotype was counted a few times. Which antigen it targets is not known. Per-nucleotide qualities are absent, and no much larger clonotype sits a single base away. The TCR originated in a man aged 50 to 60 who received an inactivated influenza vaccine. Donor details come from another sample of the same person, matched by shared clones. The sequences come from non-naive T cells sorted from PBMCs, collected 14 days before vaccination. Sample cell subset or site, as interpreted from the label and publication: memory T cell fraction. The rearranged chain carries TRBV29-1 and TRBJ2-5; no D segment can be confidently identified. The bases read TGCAGCGTTGTTGTGCAGCAAGAGACCCAGTACTTC. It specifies CSVVVQQETQYF.